This T cell receptor beta chain was documented in a study of T cell repertoires in cytomegalovirus infection. Study as a whole: An indication of both CMV infection and matching HLA type came from public TCR beta signatures.

Using its own MiXCR run on the reads, TCRdb lists one record per CDR3 protein. The data show about 740,000 distinct CDR3 sequences, 35% seen once. About this clonotype: As yet, its antigen is unknown.

Study conclusions and caveats: Predominance within the ex vivo response was attributable to HLA-C-restricted CMV-specific TCR beta clonotypes. Using cumulative public TCR beta family frequency, the authors identified those who carried CMV together with the relevant HLA.

The sample was PBMCs. This receptor was obtained from a human donor in good health (CMV status not recorded). Some clones in this sample may be carry-over from other donors' samples.

The DNA for the CDR3 is TGTGCCAGCAGGGCGACAGGCCTGAACACTGAAGCTTTCTTT. It translates to CASRATGLNTEAFF. The rearrangement uses TRBV6-2 or TRBV6-3 and TRBJ1-1, with D perhaps matching TRBD1 (6 bases). The CDR3 contains 14 residues. Germline CDR1 and CDR2: MNHEY and SVGEGT. Trimming removed 6 bases from V and 0 bases from J, with 11 bases in between.